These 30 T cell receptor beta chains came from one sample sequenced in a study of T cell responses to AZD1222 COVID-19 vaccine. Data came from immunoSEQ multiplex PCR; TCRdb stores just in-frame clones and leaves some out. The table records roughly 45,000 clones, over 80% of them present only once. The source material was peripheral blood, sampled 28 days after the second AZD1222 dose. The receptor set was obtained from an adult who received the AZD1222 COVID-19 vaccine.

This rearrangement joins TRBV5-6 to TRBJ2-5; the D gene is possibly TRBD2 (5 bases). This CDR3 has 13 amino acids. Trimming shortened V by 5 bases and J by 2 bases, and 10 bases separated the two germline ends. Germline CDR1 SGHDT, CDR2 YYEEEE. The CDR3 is CASRRGQQETQYF. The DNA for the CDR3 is TGTGCCAGCAGGCGAGGGCAGCAAGAGACCCAGTACTTC.

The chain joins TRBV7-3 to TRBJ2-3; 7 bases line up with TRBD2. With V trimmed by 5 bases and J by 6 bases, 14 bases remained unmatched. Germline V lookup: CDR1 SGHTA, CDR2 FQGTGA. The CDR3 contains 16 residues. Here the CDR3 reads CASSPGIGAGSDTQYF. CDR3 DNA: TGTGCCAGCAGCCCGGGGATCGGAGCGGGGAGTGATACGCAGTATTTT.

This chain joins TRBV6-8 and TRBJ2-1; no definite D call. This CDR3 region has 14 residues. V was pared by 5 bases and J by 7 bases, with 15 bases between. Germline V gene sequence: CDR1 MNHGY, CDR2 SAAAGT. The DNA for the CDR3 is TGTGCCAGCAGTCGCCGTAACTTGGGGAATGAGCAGTTCTTC. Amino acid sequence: CASSRRNLGNEQFF.

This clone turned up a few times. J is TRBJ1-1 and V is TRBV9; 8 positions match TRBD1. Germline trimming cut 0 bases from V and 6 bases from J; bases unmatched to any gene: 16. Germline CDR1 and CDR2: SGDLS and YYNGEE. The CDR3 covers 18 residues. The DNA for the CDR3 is TGTGCCAGCAGCGTAGGAAAACAGGGGGTCGTTCGGGGCGCTGAAGCTTTCTTT. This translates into CASSVGKQGVVRGAEAFF.

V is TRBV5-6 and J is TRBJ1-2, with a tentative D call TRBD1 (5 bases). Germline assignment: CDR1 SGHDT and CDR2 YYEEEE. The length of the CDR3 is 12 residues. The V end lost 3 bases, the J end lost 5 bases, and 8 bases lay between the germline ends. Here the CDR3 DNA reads TGTGCCAGCAGCTCACAGGAATATGGCTACACCTTC. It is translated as CASSSQEYGYTF.

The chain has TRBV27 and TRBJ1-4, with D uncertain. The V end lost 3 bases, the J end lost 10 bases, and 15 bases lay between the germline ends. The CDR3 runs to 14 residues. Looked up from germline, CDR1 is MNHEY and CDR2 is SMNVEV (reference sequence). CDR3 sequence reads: CASSFSGAGPKLFF. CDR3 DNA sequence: TGTGCCAGCAGTTTTTCTGGCGCCGGGCCAAAACTGTTTTTT.

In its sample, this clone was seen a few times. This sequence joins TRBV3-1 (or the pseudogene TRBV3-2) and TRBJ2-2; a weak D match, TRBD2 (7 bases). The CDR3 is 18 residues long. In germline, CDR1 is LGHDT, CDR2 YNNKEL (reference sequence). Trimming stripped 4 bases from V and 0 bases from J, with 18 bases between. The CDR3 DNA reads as TGTGCCAGCAGCCGGAACGGGGGGCGTATTACGAACACCGGGGAGCTGTTTTTT. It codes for CASSRNGGRITNTGELFF.

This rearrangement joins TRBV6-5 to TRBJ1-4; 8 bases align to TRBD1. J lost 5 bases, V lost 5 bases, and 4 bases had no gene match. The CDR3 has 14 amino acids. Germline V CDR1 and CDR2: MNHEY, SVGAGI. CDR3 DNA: TGTGCCAGCAGTCCAACAGGGGGGAATGAAAAACTGTTTTTT. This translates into CASSPTGGNEKLFF.

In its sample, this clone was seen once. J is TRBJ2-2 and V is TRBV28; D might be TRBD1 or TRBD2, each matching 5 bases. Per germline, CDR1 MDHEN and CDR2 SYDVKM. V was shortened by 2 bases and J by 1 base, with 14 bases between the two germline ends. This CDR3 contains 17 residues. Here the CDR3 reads CASSLVLAGRNTGELFF. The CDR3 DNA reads TGTGCCAGCAGTTTAGTTCTTGCAGGGAGGAACACCGGGGAGCTGTTTTTT.

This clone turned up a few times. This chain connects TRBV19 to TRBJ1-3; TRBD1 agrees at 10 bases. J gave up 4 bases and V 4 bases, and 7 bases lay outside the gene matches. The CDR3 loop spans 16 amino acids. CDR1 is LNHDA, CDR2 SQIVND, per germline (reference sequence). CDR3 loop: CASSKWTGGSGNTIYF. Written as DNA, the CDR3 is TGTGCCAGTAGTAAATGGACAGGGGGTTCCGGAAACACCATATATTTT.

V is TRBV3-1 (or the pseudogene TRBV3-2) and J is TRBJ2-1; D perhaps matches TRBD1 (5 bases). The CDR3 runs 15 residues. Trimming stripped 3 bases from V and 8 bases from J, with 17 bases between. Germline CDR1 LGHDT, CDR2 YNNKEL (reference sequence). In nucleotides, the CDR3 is TGTGCCAGCAGCCATCTGCCAGGGAATCGGGATGAGCAGTTCTTC. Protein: CASSHLPGNRDEQFF.

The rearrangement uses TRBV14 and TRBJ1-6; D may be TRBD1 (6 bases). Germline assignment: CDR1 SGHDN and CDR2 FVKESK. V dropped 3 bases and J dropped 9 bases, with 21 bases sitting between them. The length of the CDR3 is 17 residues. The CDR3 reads CASSQAGTPAGTSPLHF. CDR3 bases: TGTGCCAGCAGCCAGGCCGGGACACCCGCCGGTACTTCACCCCTCCACTTT.

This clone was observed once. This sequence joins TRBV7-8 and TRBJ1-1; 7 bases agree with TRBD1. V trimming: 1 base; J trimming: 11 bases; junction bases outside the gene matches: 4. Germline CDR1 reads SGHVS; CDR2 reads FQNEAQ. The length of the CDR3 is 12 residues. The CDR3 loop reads CASSLGRGLAFF. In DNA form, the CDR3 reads TGTGCCAGCAGCTTAGGCAGGGGGTTGGCTTTCTTT.

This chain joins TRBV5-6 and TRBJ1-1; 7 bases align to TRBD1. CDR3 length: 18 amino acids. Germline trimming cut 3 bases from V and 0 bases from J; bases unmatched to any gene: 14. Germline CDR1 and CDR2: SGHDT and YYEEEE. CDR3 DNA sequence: TGTGCCAGCAGCTGGGGGGCCGGGACAGTCGCTATGAACACTGAAGCTTTCTTT. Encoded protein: CASSWGAGTVAMNTEAFF.

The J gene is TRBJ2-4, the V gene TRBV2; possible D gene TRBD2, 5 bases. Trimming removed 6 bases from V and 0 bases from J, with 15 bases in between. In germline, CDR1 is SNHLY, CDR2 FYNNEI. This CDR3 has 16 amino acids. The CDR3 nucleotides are TGTGCCAGCAGAACTACTAGAGAGTCAGCCAAAAACATTCAGTACTTC. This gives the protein CASRTTRESAKNIQYF.

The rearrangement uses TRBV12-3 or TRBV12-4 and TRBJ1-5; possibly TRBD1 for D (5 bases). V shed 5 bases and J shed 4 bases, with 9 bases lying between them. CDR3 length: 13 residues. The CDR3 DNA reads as TGTGCCAGCAGTCGGGGCCTAAATCAGCCCCAGCATTTT. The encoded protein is CASSRGLNQPQHF.

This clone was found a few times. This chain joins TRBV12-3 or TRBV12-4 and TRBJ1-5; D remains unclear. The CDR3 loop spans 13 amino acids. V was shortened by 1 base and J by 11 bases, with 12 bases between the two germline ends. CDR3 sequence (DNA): TGTGCCAGCAGTTTAGTGTTTGGGGTGGCCCAGCATTTT. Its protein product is CASSLVFGVAQHF.

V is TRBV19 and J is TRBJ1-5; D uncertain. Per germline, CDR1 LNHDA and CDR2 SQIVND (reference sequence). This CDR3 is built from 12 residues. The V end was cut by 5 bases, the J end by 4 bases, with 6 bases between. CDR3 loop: CASSLVNQPQHF. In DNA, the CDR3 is TGTGCCAGTAGTTTGGTGAATCAGCCCCAGCATTTT.

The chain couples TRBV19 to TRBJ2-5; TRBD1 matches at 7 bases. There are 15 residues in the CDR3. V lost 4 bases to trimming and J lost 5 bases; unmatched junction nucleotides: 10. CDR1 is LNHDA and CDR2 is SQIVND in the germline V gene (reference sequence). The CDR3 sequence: CASSTGQYNPETQYF. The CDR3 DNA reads TGTGCCAGTAGTACGGGACAGTACAATCCCGAGACCCAGTACTTC.

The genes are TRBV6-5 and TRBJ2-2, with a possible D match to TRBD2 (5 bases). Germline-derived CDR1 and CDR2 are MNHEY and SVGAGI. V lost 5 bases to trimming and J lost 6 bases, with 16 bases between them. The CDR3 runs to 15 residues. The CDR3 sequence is CASSHRGSTPGELFF. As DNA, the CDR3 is TGTGCCAGCAGTCATAGAGGGAGTACCCCCGGGGAGCTGTTTTTT.

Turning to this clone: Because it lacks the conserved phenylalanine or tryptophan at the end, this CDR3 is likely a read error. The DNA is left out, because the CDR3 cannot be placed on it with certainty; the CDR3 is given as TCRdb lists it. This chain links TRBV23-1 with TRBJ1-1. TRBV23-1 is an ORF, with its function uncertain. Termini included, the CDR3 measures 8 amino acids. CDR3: CASSQGAV.

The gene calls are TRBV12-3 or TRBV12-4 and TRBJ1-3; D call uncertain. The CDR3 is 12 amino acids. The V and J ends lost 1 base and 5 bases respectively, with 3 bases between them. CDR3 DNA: TGTGCCAGCAGTTTAGACAGAAACACCATATATTTT. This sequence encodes CASSLDRNTIYF.

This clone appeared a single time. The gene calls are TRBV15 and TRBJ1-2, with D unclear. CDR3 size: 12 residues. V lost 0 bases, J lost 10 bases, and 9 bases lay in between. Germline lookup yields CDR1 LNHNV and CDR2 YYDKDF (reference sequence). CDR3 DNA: TGTGCCACCAGCAGAGATCGTAGGAACTACACCTTC. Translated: CATSRDRRNYTF.

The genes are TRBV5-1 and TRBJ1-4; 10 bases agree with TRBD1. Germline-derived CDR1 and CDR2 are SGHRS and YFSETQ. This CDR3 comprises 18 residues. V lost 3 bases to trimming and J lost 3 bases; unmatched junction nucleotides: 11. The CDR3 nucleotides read TGCGCCAGCAGCTCACTTGGACAGGGGGGCTCCGCTAATGAAAAACTGTTTTTT. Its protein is CASSSLGQGGSANEKLFF.

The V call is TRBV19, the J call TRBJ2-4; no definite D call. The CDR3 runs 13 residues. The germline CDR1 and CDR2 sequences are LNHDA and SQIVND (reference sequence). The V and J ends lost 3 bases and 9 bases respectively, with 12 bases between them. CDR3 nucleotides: TGTGCCAGTAGTATGCAGGCCACACGCATTCAGTACTTC. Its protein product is CASSMQATRIQYF.

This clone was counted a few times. The CDR3: CASSKDRGSNQPQHF. Written as DNA, the CDR3 is TGTGCCAGCAGCAAGGACAGGGGAAGCAATCAGCCCCAGCATTTT. This chain joins TRBV11-2 and TRBJ1-5; 9 nucleotides line up with TRBD1. CDR3 length: 15 amino acids. Losses at the gene ends were 5 bases for V and 1 base for J; bases not matched to a gene: 3. Germline V CDR1 and CDR2: SGHAT, FQNNGV.

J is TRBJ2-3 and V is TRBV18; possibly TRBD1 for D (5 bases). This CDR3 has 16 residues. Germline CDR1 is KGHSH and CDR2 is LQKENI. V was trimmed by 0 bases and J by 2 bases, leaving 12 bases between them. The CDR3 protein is CASSPPRQLSTDTQYF. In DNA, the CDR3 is TGTGCCAGCTCACCACCGAGACAGCTTTCCACAGATACGCAGTATTTT. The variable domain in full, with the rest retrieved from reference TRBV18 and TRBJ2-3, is NAGVMQNPRHLVRRRGQEARLRCSPMKGHSHVYWYRQLPEEGLKFMVYLQKENIIDESGMPKERFSAEFPKEGPSILRIQQVVRGDSAAYFCASSPPRQLSTDTQYFGPGTRLTVL.

CDR3 nucleotides: TGTGCCAGCAGCCAAGATCTCGACCTCGGCTACACCTTC. Translation: CASSQDLDLGYTF. The rearrangement joins TRBV3-1 (or the pseudogene TRBV3-2) to TRBJ1-2; D gene ambiguous. The CDR3 runs to 13 residues. V was pared by 0 bases and J by 8 bases, with 10 bases between. Looked up from germline, CDR1 is LGHDT and CDR2 is YNNKEL (reference sequence).

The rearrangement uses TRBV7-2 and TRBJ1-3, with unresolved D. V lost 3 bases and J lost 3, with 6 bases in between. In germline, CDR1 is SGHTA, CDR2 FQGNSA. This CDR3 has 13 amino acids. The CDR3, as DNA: TGTGCCAGCAGCTTGGGCGGTGGAAACACCATATATTTT. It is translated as CASSLGGGNTIYF. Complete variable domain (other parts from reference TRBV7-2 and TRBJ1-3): GAGVSQSPSNKVTEKGKDVELRCDPISGHTALYWYRQSLGQGLEFLIYFQGNSAPDKSGLPSDRFSAERTGGSVSTLTIQRTQQEDSAVYLCASSLGGGNTIYFGEGSWLTVV.

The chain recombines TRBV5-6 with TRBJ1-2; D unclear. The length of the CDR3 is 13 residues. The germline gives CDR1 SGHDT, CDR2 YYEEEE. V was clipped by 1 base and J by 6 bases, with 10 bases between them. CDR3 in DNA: TGTGCCAGCAGCTTGAATCGAAAGGATGGCTACACCTTC. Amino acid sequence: CASSLNRKDGYTF.